This T cell receptor beta chain was recorded in a study of blood T cell repertoires in COVID-19. The overall study: Italy, Spain and the United States were the sources of the convalescent and acute COVID-19 samples. T cells, B-cell-depleted T cells, or PBMCs supplied cDNA or gDNA.

Assay: immunoSEQ multiplex PCR; the TCRdb copy retains only in-frame clones and omits some. The sample shows some 700,000 clones, over 80% of them seen only once. The clonotype comes from a woman aged 18 to 35 with acute or convalescent COVID-19. Sample: peripheral blood.

The CDR3 spells CASNSGTKESPLHF. The CDR3 coding sequence is TGTGCCAGCAACTCCGGGACAAAAGAATCACCCCTCCACTTT. This chain connects TRBV28 to TRBJ1-6; D is possibly TRBD1 (6 bases). Germline CDR1 MDHEN, CDR2 SYDVKM. V dropped 7 bases and J dropped 10 bases, with 17 bases sitting between them. This CDR3 has 14 amino acids.